This TCR beta chain comes out of a study of blood T cell repertoires in COVID-19. Study details: COVID-19 samples collected from the United States, Italy and Spain covered acute and convalescent phases. T cells, B-cell-depleted T cells, or PBMCs provided the cDNA or gDNA that served as material.

V shed 5 bases and J shed 3 bases, with 13 bases lying between them. Germline loops: CDR1 SGHTA, CDR2 FQGNSA. The CDR3 length is 14 residues. Study processing details: Amplifying reference gene primers gave estimates of nucleated cell counts. Some clones are missing from TCRdb's copy, which holds only in-frame ones; the method was immunoSEQ multiplex PCR. V, J and clone size were drawn from that table, and D and trimming were deduced from the DNA. The sample shows roughly 51,000 clones, 80% to 90% of them seen only once. The sample consisted of peripheral blood. The source of this sequence is an elderly woman with acute or convalescent COVID-19. The chain uses TRBV7-2 and TRBJ1-2; possibly TRBD1 for D (5 bases). The CDR3 bases are TGTGCCAGCAGCACACGCGGGGCTTACTATGGCTACACCTTC. Translated: CASSTRGAYYGYTF.